Below are 7 T cell receptor beta chains sequenced from a single sample in a study of blood T cell repertoires in COVID-19. Generated by immunoSEQ multiplex PCR, the TCRdb table keeps only in-frame clones and is missing some. The sample yields 90,000 to 100,000 clones, approximately 86% seen once. Source material: peripheral blood. These TCRs come from a man older than 75 with acute or convalescent COVID-19.

This chain uses TRBV19 with TRBJ1-5; D call uncertain. This CDR3 is 18 amino acids long. Germline CDR1 is LNHDA and CDR2 is SQIVND (reference sequence). Trimming cost V 3 bases and J 0 bases, with 18 bases left between them. The CDR3 bases are TGTGCCAGTAGTATTCCTTGGCGCGGTAGCGGTAGCAATCAGCCCCAGCATTTT. Translated: CASSIPWRGSGSNQPQHF.

The chain carries TRBV7-6 and TRBJ1-6, with 8 nucleotides matching TRBD1. This CDR3 is 16 amino acids long. V shed 5 bases, J shed 9 bases, and the junction held 12 bases outside the gene matches. The V gene's germline CDR1 is SGHVS and CDR2 FNYEAQ. As DNA, the CDR3 is TGTGCCAGCAGCCGCGCGAGAACAGGGGGAGGTTCACCCCTCCACTTT. It translates to CASSRARTGGGSPLHF.

The V call is TRBV6-5, the J call TRBJ1-6; unclear D gene. CDR1 and CDR2 from the germline V gene are MNHEY and SVGAGI. There are 13 residues in the CDR3. Trimming took 2 bases from V and 10 from J, leaving 9 bases between them. CDR3 in amino acids: CASSYGSGSPLHF. In nucleotides, the CDR3 is TGTGCCAGCAGTTACGGGAGTGGCTCACCCCTCCACTTT.

In its sample, this clone was seen a few times. This rearrangement joins TRBV7-2 to TRBJ2-7; D is possibly TRBD1 (5 bases). V lost 0 bases to trimming and J lost 1 base, with 16 bases between them. Germline CDR1 is SGHTA and CDR2 is FQGNSA. This CDR3 region has 17 residues. This chain's CDR3 is CASSLAPLGRNSYEQYF. The DNA for the CDR3 is TGTGCCAGCAGCTTAGCCCCCTTGGGGCGGAATTCCTACGAGCAGTACTTC.

The rearrangement uses TRBV5-8 and TRBJ1-6; TRBD1 matches 7 bases. Germline CDR1 SGHTS, CDR2 YDEGEE. J was trimmed by 7 bases and V by 5 bases; bases with no gene match: 9. This CDR3 contains 15 residues. The CDR3 protein is CASRARQGQNSPLHF. As DNA, the CDR3 is TGTGCCAGCAGGGCCCGACAGGGCCAGAATTCACCCCTCCACTTT.

This clone was detected only a few times. The chain links TRBV5-1 to TRBJ2-3; the D is unclear. V was shortened by 6 bases and J by 2 bases, with 13 bases between the two germline ends. The CDR3 is 14 residues long. Looked up from germline, CDR1 is SGHRS and CDR2 is YFSETQ. CDR3 region: CASKWSVYTDTQYF. The CDR3 DNA follows: TGCGCCAGCAAGTGGAGCGTTTACACAGATACGCAGTATTTT.

V usage is TRBV5-5 and J usage is TRBJ1-1; D unresolved. The CDR3 runs to 14 residues. Trimming left V 1 base short and J 2 bases short, with 9 bases between. Germline lookup yields CDR1 SGHKS and CDR2 YYEKEE (reference sequence). The CDR3 coding sequence is TGTGCCAGCAGCTTGTCCGCGGCCAACACTGAAGCTTTCTTT. This encodes CASSLSAANTEAFF.